This T cell receptor (beta chain) was retrieved from a study of blood T cell repertoires in COVID-19. Study in general: Samples taken during acute and convalescent COVID-19 were collected in the United States, Italy and Spain. T cells, B-cell-depleted T cells, or PBMCs provided the cDNA or gDNA that served as material.

Authors' analysis steps: Counts of nucleated cells, estimated from reference gene primer amplification, were obtained. Libraries were prepared by immunoSEQ multiplex PCR; TCRdb keeps only in-frame clonotypes and omits some of them. Clone size and the V and J calls come from that table; the DNA yielded D and trimming. The repertoire holds around 450,000 clones, with roughly 91% as singletons. V shed 3 bases and J 3 bases; nucleotides not matched to a gene: 5. The CDR3 is made up of 17 amino acids. Germline V gene sequence: CDR1 SEHNR, CDR2 FQNEAQ (reference sequence). The receptor was derived from a woman in her 30s with acute or convalescent COVID-19. This chain uses TRBV7-9 with TRBJ1-6; TRBD1 aligns across 10 bases. Material: peripheral blood. The CDR3 DNA is TGTGCCAGCAGCTTGGGCCGGGACAGGGGCTATAATTCACCCCTCCACTTT. Translated, it gives CASSLGRDRGYNSPLHF.